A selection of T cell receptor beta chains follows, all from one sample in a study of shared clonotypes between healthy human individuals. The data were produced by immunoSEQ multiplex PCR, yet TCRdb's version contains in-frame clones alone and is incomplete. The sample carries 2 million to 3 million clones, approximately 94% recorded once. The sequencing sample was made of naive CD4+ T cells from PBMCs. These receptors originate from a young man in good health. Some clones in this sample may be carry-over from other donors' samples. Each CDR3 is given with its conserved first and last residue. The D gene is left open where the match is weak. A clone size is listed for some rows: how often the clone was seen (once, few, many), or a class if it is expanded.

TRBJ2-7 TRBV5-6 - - TGTGCCAGCAGCTTGTTTCTATCGCAGAGCTCCTACGAGCAGTACTTC CASSLFLSQSSYEQYF
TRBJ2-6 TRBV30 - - TGTGCCTGGGCCCCGAGGGGCTCTGGGGCCAACGTCCTGACTTTC CAWAPRGSGANVLTF
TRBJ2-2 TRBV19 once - TGTGCCAGTAGTATGGGGGCAGGGAGGAACACCGGGGAGCTGTTTTTT CASSMGAGRNTGELFF
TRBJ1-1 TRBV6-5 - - TGTGCCAGCAGTTACTCGTTCCAGGGAGGGGCTTTCTTT CASSYSFQGGAFF
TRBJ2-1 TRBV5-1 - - TGCGCCAGCAGCTTAGCCTCCTACAATGAGCAGTTCTTC CASSLASYNEQFF
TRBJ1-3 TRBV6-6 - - TGTGCCAGCAGAGACAGTTTTTCCATATATTTT CASRDSFSIYF
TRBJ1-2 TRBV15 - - TGTGCCACCACCGGGACTCTCGGTGGGTATGGCTACACCTTC CATTGTLGGYGYTF
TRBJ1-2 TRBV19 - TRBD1 TGTGCCAGTAGTATTTCTTGGACAGGGGCCGACCTCTATGGCTACACCTTC CASSISWTGADLYGYTF
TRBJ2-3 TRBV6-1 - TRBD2 TGTGCCAGCAGTGAAGGCCCTAGCGGGTTTGGGCCAGATACGCAGTATTTT CASSEGPSGFGPDTQYF
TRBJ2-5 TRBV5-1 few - TGCGCCAGCAGCTTGTCGCCCAGGGCAGCCCAAGAGACCCAGTACTTC CASSLSPRAAQETQYF
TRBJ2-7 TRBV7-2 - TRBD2 TGTGCCAGCAGCTTAGCCGGGACTAGCGGGAGGTTCTACGAGCAGTACTTC CASSLAGTSGRFYEQYF
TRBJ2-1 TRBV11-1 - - TGTGCCAGCAGCTTCGGCAGGGAGGTCGATGAGCAGTTCTTC CASSFGREVDEQFF
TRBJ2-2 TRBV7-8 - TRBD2 TGTGCCAGCAGCACTACTAGCGGGAGGACCGGGGAGCTGTTTTTT CASSTTSGRTGELFF
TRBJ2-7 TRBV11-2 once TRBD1 TGTGCCAGCAGCCCCGGACAGGGCCCCTACGAGCAGTACTTC CASSPGQGPYEQYF
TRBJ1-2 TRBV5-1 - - TGCGCCAGCAGCCTCCGGGACACCGCTCTTAACTATGGCTACACCTTC CASSLRDTALNYGYTF
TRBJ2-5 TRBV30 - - TGTGCCTGGAGTGAATCTCAAGAGACCCAGTACTTC CAWSESQETQYF
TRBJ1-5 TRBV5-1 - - TGCGCCAGCAGCTTGGAACCAGGAAATAGCAATCAGCCCCAGCATTTT CASSLEPGNSNQPQHF
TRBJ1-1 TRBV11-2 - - TGTGCCAGCAGCTTAAACAGAGGGAACACTGAAGCTTTCTTT CASSLNRGNTEAFF
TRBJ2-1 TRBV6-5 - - TGTGCCAGCAGTTACACCACGGGTGAGCAGTTCTTC CASSYTTGEQFF
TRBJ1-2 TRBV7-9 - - TGTGCCAGCAGCGTGGCGATTACCGGCGGCTACACCTTC CASSVAITGGYTF
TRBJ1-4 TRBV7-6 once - TGTGCCAGCACACCAAGAAGGGGCCCTGGTAATGAAAAACTGTTTTTT CASTPRRGPGNEKLFF
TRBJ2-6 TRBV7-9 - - TGTGCCAGCAGCTTTGGTGTTCCTGGGGCCAACGTCCTGACTTTC CASSFGVPGANVLTF
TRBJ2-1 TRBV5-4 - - TGTGCCAGCAGCCCCGGGCCCGCCAGCTCCTACAATGAGCAGTTCTTC CASSPGPASSYNEQFF
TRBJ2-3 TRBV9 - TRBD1 TGTGCCAGCGGTAGACAGGGACCCACTTCAACAGATACGCAGTATTTT CASGRQGPTSTDTQYF
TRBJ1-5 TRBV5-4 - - TGTGCCAGCAGCTTGGGAGGGGACGGAAGGAATCAGCCCCAGCATTTT CASSLGGDGRNQPQHF
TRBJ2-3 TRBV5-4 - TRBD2 TGTGCCAGCAGCTCCCGGGAGGATGGAGATACGCAGTATTTT CASSSREDGDTQYF
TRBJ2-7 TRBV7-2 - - TGTGCCAGCAGCTTAGTGGCGCGTCACGAGCAGTACTTC CASSLVARHEQYF
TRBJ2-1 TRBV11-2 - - TGTGCCAGCAGCTTAGATGCGATGGGGGGACACTCCTCCTACAATGAGCAGTTCTTC CASSLDAMGGHSSYNEQFF
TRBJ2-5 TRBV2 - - TGTGCCAGCAGACGGGTTTTAGTAGTTGGAGAGACCCAGTACTTC CASRRVLVVGETQYF
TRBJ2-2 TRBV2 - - TGTGCCAGCAGTTTTAGTGAGACCGGGGAGCTGTTTTTT CASSFSETGELFF
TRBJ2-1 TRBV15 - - TGTGCCACCAGCAGATCAAGGGGGGGAGCTAACAATGAGCAGTTCTTC CATSRSRGGANNEQFF
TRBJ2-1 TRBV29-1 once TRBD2 TGCAGCGTTGAGAGGGCGGGAGGGCCTTTTAGCTCCTACAATGAGCAGTTCTTC CSVERAGGPFSSYNEQFF
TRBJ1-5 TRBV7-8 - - TGTGCCAGTGGGGAAAATAGGGGCAATCAGCCCCAGCATTTT CASGENRGNQPQHF
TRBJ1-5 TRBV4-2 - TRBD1 TGTGCCAGCAGCCAAGAGCCGGGGCAGGGGGATCAGCCCCAGCATTTT CASSQEPGQGDQPQHF
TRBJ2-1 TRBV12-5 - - TGTGCTAGTGGGGCGAGGGATGAGCAGTTCTTC CASGARDEQFF
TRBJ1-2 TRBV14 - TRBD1 TGTGCCAGCAGCCCCCTGGGACAGGGGGCGATTGGCTACACCTTC CASSPLGQGAIGYTF
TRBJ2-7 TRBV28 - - TGTGCCAGCAGTTTTTCGCAGGAATTCTACGAGCAGTACTTC CASSFSQEFYEQYF
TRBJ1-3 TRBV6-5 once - TGTGCCAGCAGGAATGGGGGTAGCTCTGGAAACACCATATATTTT CASRNGGSSGNTIYF
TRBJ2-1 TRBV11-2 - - TGTGCCAGCAGCTTAATCCGGGAACACAATGAGCAGTTCTTC CASSLIREHNEQFF
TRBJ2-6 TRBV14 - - TGTGCCAGCAGCCTGTACAGGGCCTCTGGGGCCAACGTCCTGACTTTC CASSLYRASGANVLTF
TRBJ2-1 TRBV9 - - TGTGCCAGCAGTGCCGACTTCAGCGGCGACGGTGAGCAGTTCTTC CASSADFSGDGEQFF
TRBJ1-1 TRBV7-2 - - TGTGCCAGCAGCCCGAGGGAGGGCAGGATGAACACTGAAGCTTTCTTT CASSPREGRMNTEAFF